The 5 T cell receptor beta chains reported below all come from one sample, sequenced in a study of cytomegalovirus exposure and HLA in healthy donors. PCR used 60 Vbeta primers and 13 Jbeta primers. Using immunoSEQ multiplex PCR, the repertoire was profiled, and TCRdb retains in-frame clones only, with some absent. The sample's table shows 45,000 to 60,000 clones. The sequenced sample was PBMCs. Every receptor here comes from a male donor in good health and CMV-seronegative.

The chain joins TRBV2 to TRBJ1-6; 7 bases align to TRBD1. This CDR3 contains 15 residues. Germline V gene lookup returns CDR1 SNHLY and CDR2 FYNNEI. The junction had 5 bases not matched to a gene; V was cut back by 2 bases and J by 7 bases. The CDR3 DNA is TGTGCCAGCAGTGAATGGGACAGCCTAAATTCACCCCTCCACTTT. Translated, it gives CASSEWDSLNSPLHF. The full variable domain, with the rest looked up from reference TRBV2 and TRBJ1-6, is EPEVTQTPSHQVTQMGQEVILRCVPISNHLYFYWYRQILGQKVEFLVSFYNNEISEKSEIFDDQFSVERPDGSNFTLKIRSTKLEDSAMYFCASSEWDSLNSPLHFGNGTRLTVT.

The CDR3 DNA follows: TGTGCCAGCAGCTTTGCCCAGAAACCTGGAAACACCATATATTTT. Protein sequence: CASSFAQKPGNTIYF. This sequence joins TRBV7-2 and TRBJ1-3; unclear D gene. V was pared by 3 bases and J by 2 bases, with 11 bases between. Looked up from germline, CDR1 is SGHTA and CDR2 is FQGNSA. The CDR3 runs 15 residues.

The chain combines TRBV4-2 with TRBJ2-3; D might be TRBD1 (6 bases). Germline values: CDR1 LGHNA, CDR2 YNFKEQ. The CDR3 spans 16 residues. Trimming stripped 0 bases from V and 0 bases from J, with 10 bases between. In DNA, the CDR3 is TGTGCCAGCAGCCAAGAATGGACAGATAGCACAGATACGCAGTATTTT. It specifies CASSQEWTDSTDTQYF.

The rearrangement uses TRBV4-1 and TRBJ2-7; D is ambiguous. Germline V gene data show CDR1 as MGHRA and CDR2 as YSYEKL. The CDR3 is 15 residues long. The V and J ends lost 0 bases and 3 bases respectively, with 12 bases between them. CDR3 residues: CASSQDPRQSYEQYF. CDR3 bases: TGCGCCAGCAGCCAAGATCCGCGACAAAGCTACGAGCAGTACTTC.

V and J are TRBV18 and TRBJ1-1, with 8 bases identical to TRBD1. With 6 bases clipped from V and 3 bases from J, the junction kept 9 bases outside the gene matches. CDR1 KGHSH and CDR2 LQKENI come from the germline V gene. This CDR3 region has 15 residues. The chain's CDR3 is CASSSGGGVYTEAFF. The CDR3 nucleotides are TGTGCCAGCTCGTCAGGGGGCGGGGTGTACACTGAAGCTTTCTTT.